The clone carrying this TCR beta chain was detected ten times or more. Its antigen is as yet unknown. This specimen belongs to a study of T cells in Graves' hyperthyroidism and ophthalmopathy. General study points: In simple terms, a model built on 13 V-J features told ophthalmopathy apart from stable hyperthyroidism. Blood samples included most of the expanded thyroid clonotypes exceeding 0.001.

CDR3 length equals 14 residues. Germline loops: CDR1 SGHTA, CDR2 FQGTGA. Trimming took off 5 bases at V and 0 bases at J, with 11 bases between the two ends. RNA transcripts provided the source from which TCR beta CDR3 regions were amplified. The HTBI primer set was used in a first-round RT-PCR of the TCR CDR3. TCRdb reanalysed the multiplex PCR reads using MiXCR and keeps one entry per CDR3 protein. Of about 570,000 distinct CDR3 sequences listed, 46% are singletons. The source of this sequence is an adult woman with Graves' disease, either hyperthyroidism or ophthalmopathy (not recorded which). Sequencing input: peripheral blood or thyroid tissue (not recorded which). This chain links TRBV7-3 with TRBJ2-7, with a possible D match to TRBD1 (6 bases). The CDR3, as DNA: TGTGCCAGCAGCCCGGACAGAAGCTCCTACGAGCAGTACTTC. It codes for CASSPDRSSYEQYF.